Shown below are 17 T cell receptor beta chains from a single sample sequenced in a study of CD8+ T cells in alopecia areata (dated by TCRdb to the late 2010s). The label giving this sample's time point can be read as: baseline before oral tofacitinib. The protocol used for the library was the immunoSEQ multiplex PCR assay. RNA was extracted from all samples and reverse transcribed into cDNA, which served as template for TCR sequencing. TCRdb carries this immuneACCESS record with in-frame sequences only. Its versions omit some clonotypes, under half of them owing to an unresolved V gene in the studies checked, with the rest unexplained. For this sample the table gives 250,000 or so clones, of which under 70% were detected only once. Approximately 1.2% of the sample comes from the top ten. The sample consisted of CD4+ T cells sorted from blood, taken at week 0. The receptors stem from a human donor with alopecia areata.

The chain combines TRBV10-3 with TRBJ2-7; TRBD1 agrees at 7 bases. Per the germline V gene, CDR1 is ENHRY and CDR2 is SYGVKD. The CDR3 is 14 amino acids. With V trimmed by 4 bases and J by 2 bases, 5 bases remained unmatched. CDR3 DNA sequence: TGTGCCATCAGTGCCAGACAGGGCACCTACGAGCAGTACTTC. This codes for CAISARQGTYEQYF.

The V gene is TRBV29-1, the J gene TRBJ2-5, with D perhaps TRBD2 (5 bases). Germline V gives CDR1 SQVTM, CDR2 ANQGSEA. V was shortened by 7 bases and J by 1 base, with 16 bases between the two germline ends. The length of the CDR3 is 14 residues. Here the CDR3 reads CSGRRGLRQETQYF. CDR3 nucleotides: TGCAGCGGGAGACGGGGATTACGCCAAGAGACCCAGTACTTC.

This clone was recorded a few times. At the DNA level, this CDR3 is encoded by other sequences in the same sample as well. The chain has TRBV30 and TRBJ1-1, with 8 bases identical to TRBD1. The V gene end was trimmed by 5 bases and the J gene end by 3 bases; junction bases not matched to a gene: 5. CDR3 length: 13 amino acids. Germline V CDR1 and CDR2: GTSNPN, SVGIG (reference sequence). CDR3 sequence reads: CAWDGQGDTEAFF. The CDR3 DNA reads as TGTGCCTGGGATGGACAGGGCGACACTGAAGCTTTCTTT.

The gene calls are TRBV2 and TRBJ1-2; D unresolved. CDR1 and CDR2 (germline): SNHLY, FYNNEI. There are 11 residues in the CDR3. V lost 4 bases and J 6 bases, leaving 6 bases between the germline ends. CDR3 nucleotides: TGTGCCAGCAGTGCGGGTGATGGCTACACCTTC. It codes for CASSAGDGYTF.

This chain joins TRBV2 and TRBJ1-5; a weak D match, TRBD1 (5 bases). Trimming took 5 bases from V and 1 from J, leaving 9 bases between them. The CDR3 covers 14 residues. In germline, CDR1 is SNHLY, CDR2 FYNNEI. CDR3 in amino acids: CASSRQMSNQPQHF. CDR3 DNA sequence: TGTGCCAGCAGTCGACAGATGAGCAATCAGCCCCAGCATTTT. The full variable domain, with the rest looked up from reference TRBV2 and TRBJ1-5, is EPEVTQTPSHQVTQMGQEVILRCVPISNHLYFYWYRQILGQKVEFLVSFYNNEISEKSEIFDDQFSVERPDGSNFTLKIRSTKLEDSAMYFCASSRQMSNQPQHFGDGTRLSIL.

CDR3 protein: CAWSGWAAGGELFF. The CDR3 DNA reads TGTGCCTGGTCCGGGTGGGCCGCGGGCGGGGAGCTGTTTTTT. The chain is built from TRBV30 and TRBJ2-2; possibly TRBD2 for D (5 bases). The CDR3 has 14 amino acids. V dropped 5 bases and J dropped 7 bases, with 17 bases sitting between them. Looked up from germline, CDR1 is GTSNPN and CDR2 is SVGIG (reference sequence).

This chain connects TRBV5-4 to TRBJ2-3; D is ambiguous. CDR1 and CDR2 (germline): SGHNT, YYREEE (reference sequence). The V end was cut by 5 bases, the J end by 0 bases, with 7 bases between. The CDR3 loop spans 13 amino acids. The CDR3 protein is CASSLASTDTQYF. The DNA of the CDR3 is TGTGCCAGCAGTCTGGCAAGCACAGATACGCAGTATTTT.

Written as DNA, the CDR3 is TGTGCCTCGGGGCTTTCTAATCAGCCCCAGCATTTT. Amino acids: CASGLSNQPQHF. The rearrangement uses TRBV30 and TRBJ1-5; possible D gene TRBD1, 5 bases. Germline V gives CDR1 GTSNPN, CDR2 SVGIG (reference sequence). CDR3 length: 12 amino acids. V lost 7 bases and J 4 bases, leaving 11 bases between the germline ends.

The V gene is TRBV11-2, the J gene TRBJ2-6; unclear D gene. Germline V lookup: CDR1 SGHAT, CDR2 FQNNGV. V was cut by 5 bases and J by 4 bases, with 12 bases left in between. This CDR3 region has 15 residues. The CDR3 region is CASSLPLPGANVLTF. CDR3 DNA: TGTGCCAGCAGCCTCCCTCTACCCGGGGCCAACGTCCTGACTTTC.

This chain links TRBV29-1 with TRBJ1-2; D call uncertain. Trimming removed 7 bases at V and 5 bases at J, with 11 bases between. The CDR3 runs 11 residues. Per germline, CDR1 SQVTM and CDR2 ANQGSEA. The CDR3 here is CSGTGLYGYTF. CDR3 DNA: TGCAGCGGTACGGGATTATATGGCTACACCTTC. The full variable domain, in which reference TRBV29-1 and TRBJ1-2 provide the parts outside the CDR3, is SAVISQKPSRDICQRGTSLTIQCQVDSQVTMMFWYRQQPGQSLTLIATANQGSEATYESGFVIDKFPISRPNLTFSTLTVSNMSPEDSSIYLCSGTGLYGYTFGSGTRLTVV.

This clone was picked up a small number of times. This chain links TRBV4-3 with TRBJ2-6; D is unresolved. This CDR3 is built from 17 residues. CDR1 LGHNA and CDR2 YSLEER come from the germline V gene. Between the trimmed V and J ends, which lost 0 bases and 0 bases, there was a span of 9 bases. CDR3 protein: CASSQEWSVSGANVLTF. The CDR3 DNA is TGCGCCAGCAGCCAAGAGTGGTCGGTCTCTGGGGCCAACGTCCTGACTTTC.

V and J are TRBV19 and TRBJ1-1, with 7 bases fitting TRBD1. The CDR3 runs to 14 residues. J gave up 4 bases and V 3 bases, and 5 bases lay outside the gene matches. The germline V gene encodes CDR1 LNHDA and CDR2 SQIVND (reference sequence). The CDR3 reads CASSIRGLATEAFF. The CDR3 DNA reads TGTGCCAGTAGTATTAGGGGGCTGGCCACTGAAGCTTTCTTT.

This rearrangement joins TRBV15 to TRBJ2-7; 9 bases are shared with TRBD1. Germline CDR1 reads LNHNV; CDR2 reads YYDKDF (reference sequence). Trimming took 0 bases from V and 6 from J; bases not matched to a gene: 6. The length of the CDR3 is 15 residues. DNA for the CDR3: TGTGCCACCAGCAGAGACCCGACAGGGGGAGGCGAGCAGTACTTC. Amino acids: CATSRDPTGGGEQYF.

The rearrangement uses TRBV9 and TRBJ1-1; 9 nucleotides align to TRBD1. This CDR3 has 16 amino acids. V was clipped by 6 bases and J by 6 bases; unmatched bases: 15. From germline, CDR1 is SGDLS and CDR2 YYNGEE. The CDR3 here is CASTRLVGTGNSEAFF. The CDR3 DNA reads TGTGCCAGCACCCGCCTTGTTGGGACAGGGAATTCTGAAGCTTTCTTT.

The chain joins TRBV9 to TRBJ2-1, with a tentative D call TRBD2 (5 bases). Between the trimmed V and J ends, which lost 1 base and 8 bases, there was a span of 10 bases. The CDR3 has 13 residues. Germline V gene sequence: CDR1 SGDLS, CDR2 YYNGEE. CDR3 in amino acids: CASSVRPADEQFF. The CDR3, as DNA: TGTGCCAGCAGCGTAAGGCCAGCGGATGAGCAGTTCTTC.

V usage is TRBV19 and J usage is TRBJ2-7, with D tentatively TRBD2 (5 bases). There are 12 residues in the CDR3. The germline V gene has CDR1 LNHDA and CDR2 SQIVND (reference sequence). Deletions cut 5 bases from V and 3 bases from J, with 8 bases between. DNA of the CDR3: TGTGCCAGTAGTGTCCGGGGCTACGAGCAGTACTTC. Amino acids: CASSVRGYEQYF.

The chain carries TRBV6-5 and TRBJ1-1; D unresolved. Germline V CDR1 and CDR2: MNHEY, SVGAGI. V was shortened by 6 bases and J by 0 bases, with 11 bases between the two germline ends. This CDR3 is built from 14 residues. CDR3 loop: CASSPFNMNTEAFF. The CDR3 bases are TGTGCCAGCAGCCCCTTTAACATGAACACTGAAGCTTTCTTT.